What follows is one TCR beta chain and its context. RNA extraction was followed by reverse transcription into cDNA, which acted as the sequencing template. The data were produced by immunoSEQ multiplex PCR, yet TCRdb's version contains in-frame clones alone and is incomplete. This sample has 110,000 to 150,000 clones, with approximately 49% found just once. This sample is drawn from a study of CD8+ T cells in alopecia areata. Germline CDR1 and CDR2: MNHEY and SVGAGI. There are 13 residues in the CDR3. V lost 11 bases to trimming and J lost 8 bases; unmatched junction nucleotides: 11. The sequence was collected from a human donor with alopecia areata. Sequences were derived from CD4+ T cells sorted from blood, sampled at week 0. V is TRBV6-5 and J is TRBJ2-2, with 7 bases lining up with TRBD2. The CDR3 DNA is TGTGCCTCCCGGGAGGACGTTCCTGGGGAGCTGTTTTTT. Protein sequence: CASREDVPGELFF.